These 20 T cell receptor beta chains came from one sample sequenced in a study of Ad26.COV2.S vaccination and SARS-CoV-2 variants. As to treatment: about 20 received Ad26.COV2.S at low or high dose, single or two shots; a few received placebo; per-sample allocation not given. Collection of the samples took place on day 63 after the first injection of vaccine or placebo. Repertoires were generated with immunoSEQ multiplex PCR, while TCRdb's copy carries only in-frame clones and drops some. Of some 250,000 clones listed, 70% to 90% are singletons. The input for sequencing was peripheral blood, taken in a trial of Ad26.COV2.S vaccine versus placebo. The receptors stem from a person between 18 and 65 years old who received the Ad26.COV2.S COVID-19 vaccine or a placebo.

The genes are TRBV5-1 and TRBJ2-7; 10 bases fit TRBD2. The CDR3 sequence is 18 residues long. V dropped 1 base and J dropped 2; count of bases not matched to a gene: 12. Germline V gene sequence: CDR1 SGHRS, CDR2 YFSETQ. CDR3 protein: CASSLSRSSGSVTYEQYF. CDR3 DNA sequence: TGCGCCAGCAGCTTGAGTAGGTCTAGCGGGAGTGTGACCTACGAGCAGTACTTC.

Here the CDR3 reads CATFPGRASTDTQYF. The CDR3 coding sequence is TGTGCCACCTTTCCCGGGCGGGCCTCCACAGATACGCAGTATTTT. The V and J genes are TRBV19 and TRBJ2-3; a weak D match, TRBD2 (5 bases). Trimming took 10 bases from V and 2 from J, leaving 19 bases between them. The CDR3 covers 15 residues. Per the germline V gene, CDR1 is LNHDA and CDR2 is SQIVND (reference sequence).

The rearrangement joins TRBV11-2 to TRBJ2-7; 8 nucleotides agree with TRBD1. V shed 3 bases, J shed 2 bases, and the junction held 0 bases outside the gene matches. Germline CDR1 and CDR2: SGHAT and FQNNGV. This CDR3 has 13 residues. The CDR3 is CASSLDRAYEQYF. CDR3 sequence (DNA): TGTGCCAGCAGCTTGGACAGGGCCTACGAGCAGTACTTC.

The rearrangement links TRBV18 to TRBJ1-2, with a possible D match to TRBD1 (5 bases). The CDR3 consists of 14 residues. V lost 2 bases and J lost 9, with 16 bases in between. CDR1 is KGHSH, CDR2 LQKENI, per germline. The CDR3, as DNA: TGTGCCAGCTCACCAAAAGGCCCGGGGGGGAGCTACACCTTC. This codes for CASSPKGPGGSYTF.

The chain links TRBV11-2 to TRBJ1-1; D possibly corresponds to TRBD1 (6 bases). Germline CDR1 and CDR2: SGHAT and FQNNGV. Trimming shortened V by 6 bases and J by 6 bases, and 17 bases separated the two germline ends. There are 14 residues in the CDR3. The DNA of the CDR3 is TGTGCCAGCAGTTCTCCGGTGGGGGGCCCTGAAGCTTTCTTT. Protein product: CASSSPVGGPEAFF. The full variable domain, with the rest looked up from reference TRBV11-2 and TRBJ1-1, is EAGVAQSPRYKIIEKRQSVAFWCNPISGHATLYWYQQILGQGPKLLIQFQNNGVVDDSQLPKDRFSAERLKGVDSTLKIQPAKLEDSAVYLCASSSPVGGPEAFFGQGTRLTVV.

The chain combines TRBV24-1 with TRBJ1-1; D uncertain. Germline V gene data show CDR1 as KGHDR and CDR2 as SFDVKD. With 7 bases removed from V and 0 bases from J, the gap between germline ends came to 8 bases. CDR3 size: 13 residues. CDR3 nucleotide sequence: TGTGCCACCAGGGCGGCATTGAACACTGAAGCTTTCTTT. It translates to CATRAALNTEAFF.

The rearrangement uses TRBV2 and TRBJ1-2; tentative D call: TRBD1 (5 bases). CDR3 size: 15 residues. CDR1 is SNHLY and CDR2 is FYNNEI in the germline V gene. The V end lost 7 bases, the J end lost 7 bases, and 22 bases lay between the germline ends. CDR3 DNA sequence: TGTGCCAGCAAGAAGGGAGGAGGGGATTATAGTGGCTACACCTTC. Its protein product is CASKKGGGDYSGYTF.

The V gene is TRBV6-1, the J gene TRBJ1-4; the match to TRBD1 covers 7 bases. This CDR3 spans 15 amino acids. Germline CDR1 MNHNS, CDR2 SASEGT. Losses at the gene ends were 2 bases for V and 8 bases for J; bases not matched to a gene: 8. The CDR3 DNA reads as TGTGCCAGCAGTGAATCAGGGGGGAACGGGGAAAAACTGTTTTTT. Protein product: CASSESGGNGEKLFF.

There are a few counts of this clone. J is TRBJ2-7 and V is TRBV7-6, with 9 bases identical to TRBD2. The CDR3 is 17 amino acids. Germline V gene lookup returns CDR1 SGHVS and CDR2 FNYEAQ. The V gene end was trimmed by 4 bases and the J gene end by 0 bases; junction bases not matched to a gene: 10. This CDR3 is CASSSTHSGSFSYEQYF. The CDR3 region has the DNA TGTGCCAGCAGCTCAACACATAGCGGGAGTTTCTCCTACGAGCAGTACTTC.

Note on this clone: The same CDR3 also results from other DNA sequences found in this sample. CDR3 nucleotide sequence: TGTGCCAGCAGTTACTCCAGGGCCTATGGCTACACCTTC. It codes for CASSYSRAYGYTF. The chain joins TRBV6-5 to TRBJ1-2; possible D gene TRBD1, 5 bases. The germline gives CDR1 MNHEY, CDR2 SVGAGI. V lost 0 bases to trimming and J lost 4 bases, with 6 bases between them. The CDR3 contains 13 residues.

The chain recombines TRBV10-1 with TRBJ2-3, with a weak D call TRBD2 (6 bases). Germline loops: CDR1 WNHNN, CDR2 SYGVQD (reference sequence). CDR3 length: 14 amino acids. The V gene lost 4 bases and the J gene lost 4 bases, with 12 bases spanning the gap. The CDR3 sequence: CASSAWEDPDTQYF. CDR3 DNA: TGCGCCAGCAGTGCGTGGGAGGATCCAGATACGCAGTATTTT.

This chain uses TRBV6-2 or TRBV6-3 with TRBJ2-5; unclear D gene. V shed 0 bases and J shed 4 bases, with 9 bases lying between them. Germline V lookup: CDR1 MNHEY, CDR2 SVGEGT. The CDR3 loop spans 14 amino acids. The CDR3 bases are TGTGCCAGCAGTTACTCGCTTTGGGGAGAGACCCAGTACTTC. It codes for CASSYSLWGETQYF.

The gene calls are TRBV19 and TRBJ2-6; the D gene is possibly TRBD1 (6 bases). This CDR3 comprises 16 residues. V was pared by 2 bases and J by 2 bases, with 10 bases between. Germline V gives CDR1 LNHDA, CDR2 SQIVND (reference sequence). Written as DNA, the CDR3 is TGTGCCAGTAGTATAATACAGGGCACTGGGGCCAACGTCCTGACTTTC. Its protein is CASSIIQGTGANVLTF. The variable domain in full, with the rest retrieved from reference TRBV19 and TRBJ2-6, is DGGITQSPKYLFRKEGQNVTLSCEQNLNHDAMYWYRQDPGQGLRLIYYSQIVNDFQKGDIAEGYSVSREKKESFPLTVTSAQKNPTAFYLCASSIIQGTGANVLTFGAGSRLTVL.

The rearrangement joins TRBV7-8 to TRBJ1-5; 12 bases agree with TRBD1. V lost 5 bases, J lost 1 base, and 12 bases stayed unmatched. In germline, CDR1 is SGHVS, CDR2 FQNEAQ. The CDR3 covers 19 residues. The CDR3 loop reads CASSAKRDRGRTSNQPQHF. CDR3 DNA sequence: TGTGCCAGCAGCGCCAAAAGGGACAGGGGGCGGACAAGCAATCAGCCCCAGCATTTT.

The chain couples TRBV4-3 to TRBJ2-3; 11 nucleotides align to TRBD2. CDR1 LGHNA and CDR2 YSLEER come from the germline V gene. The junction had 12 bases not matched to a gene; V was cut back by 4 bases and J by 0 bases. This CDR3 is built from 19 residues. The CDR3 region has the DNA TGCGCCAGCAGCCGTCGCACCCCGGGACTAGCGGTTAGCACAGATACGCAGTATTTT. It translates to CASSRRTPGLAVSTDTQYF.

The rearrangement links TRBV7-2 to TRBJ2-2, with D unresolved. The CDR3 is 14 residues long. Germline CDR1 is SGHTA and CDR2 is FQGNSA. V was pared by 4 bases and J by 7 bases, with 13 bases between. For the CDR3, the DNA is TGTGCCAGCAGCTCCGGGCAAACCGGCGGGGAGCTGTTTTTT. Its protein is CASSSGQTGGELFF.

The V call is TRBV7-6, the J call TRBJ1-1; 8 positions match TRBD1. J gave up 6 bases and V 5 bases, and 8 bases lay outside the gene matches. The CDR3 is 14 amino acids. The V gene's germline CDR1 is SGHVS and CDR2 FNYEAQ. CDR3 sequence: CASSLGQVSSEAFF. In nucleotides, the CDR3 is TGTGCCAGCAGCCTGGGACAGGTTTCATCTGAAGCTTTCTTT.

The gene calls are TRBV4-3 and TRBJ1-3; D gene uncertain. The length of the CDR3 is 15 residues. V was clipped by 1 base and J by 0 bases, with 7 bases between them. The germline V gene has CDR1 LGHNA and CDR2 YSLEER. The CDR3 DNA reads as TGCGCCAGCAGCCAAGTGACGTACTCTGGAAACACCATATATTTT. It translates to CASSQVTYSGNTIYF.

This chain uses TRBV5-1 with TRBJ2-1; a weak D match, TRBD2 (6 bases). The CDR3 is made up of 12 amino acids. In germline, CDR1 is SGHRS, CDR2 YFSETQ. Between the trimmed V and J ends, which lost 3 bases and 14 bases, there was a span of 15 bases. The CDR3 DNA reads as TGCGCCAGCAGCTACGATACGACTAGTGAGTTCTTC. This codes for CASSYDTTSEFF.

This clone was observed a single time. This rearrangement joins TRBV20-1 to TRBJ2-3, with 8 bases fitting TRBD2. This CDR3 spans 15 amino acids. The J segment lost 0 bases and the V segment lost 3 bases, leaving 5 bases of the junction unmatched. CDR1 and CDR2 from the germline V gene are DFQATT and SNEGSKA (reference sequence). The CDR3 loop is CSASDSGGSTDTQYF. The CDR3 region has the DNA TGCAGTGCTAGTGACAGCGGGGGTAGCACAGATACGCAGTATTTT.